Given below is one T cell receptor (beta chain) in context. The entry originates in a study of T cells after somatic rescue of genetic block. Germline loops: CDR1 SGHKS, CDR2 YYEKEE (reference sequence). V was cut by 1 base and J by 0 bases, with 8 bases left in between. This CDR3 region has 14 residues. Method: immunoSEQ multiplex PCR; TCRdb's copy keeps in-frame clones and lacks some. Here the sample spans about 10,000 clones, around 70% being singletons. The specimen was peripheral blood mononuclear cells (PBMCs). The rearrangement joins TRBV5-5 to TRBJ2-7; D not certain. This TCR derives from a boy aged 5-17 years. CDR3 DNA: TGTGCCAGCAGCTTGTCGGTTCCCTCCTACGAGCAGTACTTC. It encodes CASSLSVPSYEQYF.